This T cell receptor beta chain stems from a study of blood T cell repertoires in COVID-19. Study details: COVID-19 samples from acute and convalescent phases originated in the United States, Italy and Spain. PBMCs, B-cell-depleted T cells, or T cells provided the cDNA or gDNA that made up the material.

Original data processing: Reference gene primer amplification yielded estimated nucleated cell counts. Method: immunoSEQ multiplex PCR; TCRdb's copy keeps in-frame clones and lacks some. V, J and clone size are taken as reported in that table, and D and trimming were inferred from the DNA itself. The sample lists some 86,000 clones; about 83% were seen once. V was cut by 5 bases and J by 4 bases, with 6 bases left in between. This CDR3 has 12 amino acids. Germline CDR1 is SEHNR and CDR2 is FQNEAQ (reference sequence). Sequences were obtained from peripheral blood. The rearrangement links TRBV7-9 to TRBJ1-3; no clear D. The clonotype originates from a woman in her 70s with acute or convalescent COVID-19. Here the CDR3 reads CASSPSGNTIYF. The CDR3 bases are TGTGCCAGCAGCCCCTCCGGAAACACCATATATTTT.